The present TCR beta chain was sequenced within a study of T cell repertoires and HLA-DP antigens. As for this clone: The antigen is undetermined.

Primers targeted 54 TRBV and 13 TRBJ segments. Libraries were prepared by immunoSEQ multiplex PCR; TCRdb keeps only in-frame clonotypes and omits some of them. In the table there are around 90,000 clones, roughly 86% of which are singletons. The CDR3 covers 16 residues. After removal of 0 bases from V and 4 bases from J, the junction contained 2 bases not matched to a gene. Germline V gene data show CDR1 as SGHNT and CDR2 as YYREEE (reference sequence). The source is a man aged 50 to 59 in good health and CMV-seronegative. The rearrangement joins TRBV5-4 to TRBJ2-1; 12 nucleotides agree with TRBD2. Sequencing input: CD4+ T cells from PBMCs. CDR3 loop: CASSLGTSGGYNEQFF. The DNA for the CDR3 is TGTGCCAGCAGCTTGGGCACTAGCGGGGGGTACAATGAGCAGTTCTTC.